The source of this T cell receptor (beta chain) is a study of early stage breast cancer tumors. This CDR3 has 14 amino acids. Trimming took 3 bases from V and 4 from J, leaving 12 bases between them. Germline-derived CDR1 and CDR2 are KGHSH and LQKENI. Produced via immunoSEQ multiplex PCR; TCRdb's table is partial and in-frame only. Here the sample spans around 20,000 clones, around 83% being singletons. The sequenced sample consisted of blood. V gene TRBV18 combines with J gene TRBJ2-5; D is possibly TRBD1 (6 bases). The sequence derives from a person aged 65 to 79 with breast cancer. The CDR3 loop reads CASSPITGPETQYF. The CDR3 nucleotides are TGTGCCAGCTCACCTATAACAGGGCCAGAGACCCAGTACTTC.